These 5 T cell receptor beta chains were sequenced from one sample in a study of Graves' ophthalmopathy and Graves' hyperthyroidism. Beta-chain TCR CDR3 regions were amplified from RNA transcripts. An initial RT-PCR round employing HTBI primers preceded a second-round multiplex PCR. One entry per CDR3 protein results from TCRdb running MiXCR on the multiplex PCR reads. This sample has 200,000 to 250,000 distinct CDR3 sequences, with roughly 50% found just once. The source material was peripheral blood. These receptors all come from an adult man with Graves' ophthalmopathy.

This clonotype was counted between two and nine times. This chain joins TRBV25-1 and TRBJ2-5, with D perhaps TRBD2 (6 bases). The V gene's germline CDR1 is MGHDK and CDR2 SYGVNS. V was shortened by 1 base and J by 4 bases, with 13 bases between the two germline ends. The CDR3 has 15 amino acids. CDR3 sequence reads: CASSEWFGGGETQYF. The CDR3 nucleotides read TGTGCCAGCAGTGAATGGTTCGGGGGAGGAGAGACCCAGTACTTC.

The chain combines TRBV6-6 with TRBJ2-2; D call uncertain. The ends were cut back, 6 bases at V and 7 bases at J, with 21 bases in the middle. The germline V gene encodes CDR1 MNHNY and CDR2 SVGAGI (reference sequence). CDR3 length: 16 residues. DNA for the CDR3: TGTGCCAGCAGGCCGGGTCCTCAGGAATGTGTCGGGGAGCTGTTTTTT. Protein: CASRPGPQECVGELFF.

V usage is TRBV7-8 and J usage is TRBJ1-4; D is undetermined. Trimming took off 3 bases at V and 6 bases at J, with 8 bases between the two ends. This CDR3 has 13 amino acids. The germline CDR1 and CDR2 sequences are SGHVS and FQNEAQ. The CDR3 reads CASSFGLYEKLFF. The CDR3 region has the DNA TGTGCCAGCAGCTTTGGTCTGTATGAAAAACTGTTTTTT.

The sample holds a few counts of this clonotype. The chain is built from TRBV20-1 and TRBJ2-7; D may match TRBD1 or TRBD2 (5 bases each). The CDR3 consists of 15 residues. With 0 bases removed from V and 1 base from J, the gap between germline ends came to 13 bases. CDR1 DFQATT and CDR2 SNEGSKA come from the germline V gene (reference sequence). The CDR3 coding sequence is TGCAGTGCTAGAGAGGCAGGGACCATTTCCTACGAGCAGTACTTC. It codes for CSAREAGTISYEQYF.

This clonotype was detected many times. The germline gene is not matched at one end of the junction; a read error may be the cause. The V call is TRBV7-7, the J call TRBJ2-2; 8 bases align to TRBD1. Germline V gene lookup returns CDR1 SSHAT and CDR2 FNYEAQ (reference sequence). The CDR3 loop spans 15 amino acids. CDR3 protein: CASSPSTGGHGELFF. The CDR3 bases are TGTGCTAGCAGCCCATCCACAGGGGGTCACGGGGAGCTGTTTTTT.